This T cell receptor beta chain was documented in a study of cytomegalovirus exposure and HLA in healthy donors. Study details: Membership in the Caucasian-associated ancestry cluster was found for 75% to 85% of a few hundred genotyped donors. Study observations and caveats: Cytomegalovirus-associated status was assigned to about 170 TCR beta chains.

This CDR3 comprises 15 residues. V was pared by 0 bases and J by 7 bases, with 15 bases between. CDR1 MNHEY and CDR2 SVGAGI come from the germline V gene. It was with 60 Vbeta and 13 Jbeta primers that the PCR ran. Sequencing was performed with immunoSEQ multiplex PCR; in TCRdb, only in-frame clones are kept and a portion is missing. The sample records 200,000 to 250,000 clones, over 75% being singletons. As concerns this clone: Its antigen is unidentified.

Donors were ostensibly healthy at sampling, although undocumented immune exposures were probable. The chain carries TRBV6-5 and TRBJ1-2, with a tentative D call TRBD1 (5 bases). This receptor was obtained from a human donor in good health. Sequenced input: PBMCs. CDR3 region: CASSYSPLGGAGYTF. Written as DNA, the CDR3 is TGTGCCAGCAGTTACTCCCCACTGGGAGGGGCTGGCTACACCTTC.